These 22 T cell receptor beta chains share one sample of origin, sequenced in a study of blood T cell repertoires in COVID-19. Clones were sequenced by immunoSEQ multiplex PCR, and TCRdb holds only the in-frame ones, with some missing. The sample has 300,000 to 450,000 clones, 80% to 90% seen once. Input material: peripheral blood. All receptors come from a woman aged 55-75 years with COVID-19, enrolled during active disease.

Ten or more counts support this clone. The chain employs TRBV27 and TRBJ1-3, with D hard to call. Germline CDR1 MNHEY, CDR2 SMNVEV (reference sequence). The CDR3 covers 14 residues. With 2 bases removed from V and 6 bases from J, the gap between germline ends came to 11 bases. The CDR3 reads CASSLNIWANTIYF. The CDR3 nucleotides are TGTGCCAGCAGTTTAAATATTTGGGCAAACACCATATATTTT.

The V call is TRBV7-2, the J call TRBJ2-1; TRBD2 aligns across 8 bases. V lost 6 bases, J lost 4 bases, and 8 bases stayed unmatched. Germline assignment: CDR1 SGHTA and CDR2 FQGNSA. The CDR3 is made up of 15 amino acids. Here the CDR3 DNA reads TGTGCCAGCAGTTTAACGGGGGGGACATACAATGAGCAGTTCTTC. It codes for CASSLTGGTYNEQFF.

The rearrangement uses TRBV19 and TRBJ2-7, with TRBD2 matching 8 bases. CDR1 LNHDA and CDR2 SQIVND come from the germline V gene (reference sequence). CDR3 size: 19 residues. V was pared by 5 bases and J by 0 bases, with 18 bases of the junction left unmatched. The CDR3 region is CASSLRDVRGGGFSYEQYF. In nucleotides, the CDR3 is TGTGCCAGTAGTCTACGGGACGTTAGAGGCGGGGGGTTCTCCTACGAGCAGTACTTC.

The V gene is TRBV5-1, the J gene TRBJ2-7; D possibly corresponds to TRBD1 (6 bases). CDR1 and CDR2 (germline): SGHRS, YFSETQ. V shed 3 bases and J shed 2 bases, with 21 bases lying between them. CDR3 length: 17 residues. DNA for the CDR3: TGCGCCAGCAGCTCAGCCCCTACAGGGATTATGGCCTACGAGCAGTACTTC. Its translation: CASSSAPTGIMAYEQYF.

This clone has just one count. The chain uses TRBV5-8 and TRBJ1-1; the D gene is possibly TRBD1 (6 bases). This CDR3 contains 16 residues. The germline gives CDR1 SGHTS, CDR2 YDEGEE. V lost 3 bases and J lost 0, with 15 bases in between. The CDR3 protein is CASSSRQVLMNTEAFF. In DNA form, the CDR3 reads TGTGCCAGCAGCTCGCGACAGGTTCTCATGAACACTGAAGCTTTCTTT.

This clone is a singleton in its sample. V is TRBV9 and J is TRBJ2-1, with 9 bases matching TRBD2. The CDR3 length is 15 residues. Germline values: CDR1 SGDLS, CDR2 YYNGEE. V shed 1 base and J 8 bases; nucleotides not matched to a gene: 7. CDR3: CASSVSAGGPYEQFF. For the CDR3, the DNA is TGTGCCAGCAGCGTATCCGCGGGGGGGCCTTATGAGCAGTTCTTC.

At least ten counts were recorded for this clone. J is TRBJ1-4 and V is TRBV9; D is uncertain. There are 15 residues in the CDR3. The V end lost 4 bases, the J end lost 0 bases, and 10 bases lay between the germline ends. Germline assignment: CDR1 SGDLS and CDR2 YYNGEE. DNA of the CDR3: TGTGCCAGCAGCCCCTATGAGACAACTAATGAAAAACTGTTTTTT. Protein product: CASSPYETTNEKLFF. Full variable domain (remainder filled in from reference TRBV9 and TRBJ1-4): DSGVTQTPKHLITATGQRVTLRCSPRSGDLSVYWYQQSLDQGLQFLIQYYNGEERAKGNILERFSAQQFPDLHSELNLSSLELGDSALYFCASSPYETTNEKLFFGSGTQLSVL.

The chain is built from TRBV29-1 and TRBJ1-4, with TRBD1 matching 10 bases. The CDR3 is 13 amino acids. J was trimmed by 6 bases and V by 4 bases; bases with no gene match: 2. Germline V CDR1 and CDR2: SQVTM, ANQGSEA. For the CDR3, the DNA is TGCAGCGTTGGGGGGACAGGGGATGAAAAACTGTTTTTT. Amino acids: CSVGGTGDEKLFF.

The V call is TRBV5-1, the J call TRBJ1-2; 8 nucleotides match TRBD1. The V and J ends lost 0 bases and 2 bases, in that order; junction bases with no gene match: 3. The CDR3 totals 15 residues. Looked up from germline, CDR1 is SGHRS and CDR2 is YFSETQ. The CDR3 loop is CASSLVDRANYGYTF. The CDR3 DNA reads TGCGCCAGCAGCTTGGTGGACAGGGCCAACTATGGCTACACCTTC.

CDR3 coding DNA: TGTGCCAGCAGCTTGGACGCCGGGATACCGACCGGGGAGCTGTTTTTT. It is translated as CASSLDAGIPTGELFF. V is TRBV5-4 and J is TRBJ2-2; a weak D match, TRBD2 (5 bases). With 0 bases removed from V and 5 bases from J, the gap between germline ends came to 14 bases. Germline loops: CDR1 SGHNT, CDR2 YYREEE (reference sequence). CDR3 length equals 16 residues.

This rearrangement joins TRBV9 to TRBJ2-1; maybe TRBD2 (7 bases). This CDR3 comprises 16 residues. Germline V gene sequence: CDR1 SGDLS, CDR2 YYNGEE. Trimming left V 3 bases short and J 2 bases short, with 15 bases between. The chain's CDR3 is CASSGGGTPPYNEQFF. The CDR3 coding sequence is TGTGCCAGCAGCGGGGGGGGGACACCTCCCTACAATGAGCAGTTCTTC.

A single count supports this clone. The chain carries TRBV5-6 and TRBJ2-5; TRBD1 aligns across 8 bases. J lost 1 base, V lost 5 bases, and 4 bases had no gene match. This CDR3 contains 14 residues. The germline gives CDR1 SGHDT, CDR2 YYEEEE. CDR3 loop: CASSWDRLQETQYF. The DNA for the CDR3 is TGTGCCAGCAGTTGGGACAGGCTCCAAGAGACCCAGTACTTC.

The chain is built from TRBV15 and TRBJ1-2; TRBD1 matches at 8 bases. Germline V gene sequence: CDR1 LNHNV, CDR2 YYDKDF (reference sequence). There are 14 residues in the CDR3. V trimming: 6 bases; J trimming: 0 bases; junction bases outside the gene matches: 3. CDR3 amino acids: CATSDRGANYGYTF. CDR3 in DNA: TGTGCCACCAGTGACAGGGGAGCTAACTATGGCTACACCTTC.

The rearrangement joins TRBV4-1 to TRBJ1-1; D is perhaps TRBD1 (5 bases). CDR3 length: 15 amino acids. Germline V gene sequence: CDR1 MGHRA, CDR2 YSYEKL. The V and J ends lost 1 base and 0 bases respectively, with 9 bases between them. CDR3 region: CASSQGQDMNTEAFF. In DNA, the CDR3 is TGCGCCAGCAGCCAAGGGCAGGACATGAACACTGAAGCTTTCTTT.

V gene TRBV28 combines with J gene TRBJ1-1; unclear D gene. V lost 2 bases to trimming and J lost 5 bases, with 15 bases between them. The germline gives CDR1 MDHEN, CDR2 SYDVKM. The CDR3 has 15 amino acids. The DNA of the CDR3 is TGTGCCAGCAGTTTACCTTGGCCCTCCGGGACTGAAGCTTTCTTT. Protein: CASSLPWPSGTEAFF.

The chain recombines TRBV18 with TRBJ1-3; possibly TRBD1 for D (5 bases). This CDR3 contains 14 residues. The germline V and J ends were trimmed by 2 bases and 2 bases, with 7 bases remaining between them. Looked up from germline, CDR1 is KGHSH and CDR2 is LQKENI. The chain's CDR3 is CASSPSGAGNTIYF. CDR3 coding DNA: TGTGCCAGCTCACCATCGGGGGCTGGAAACACCATATATTTT. Using reference TRBV18 and TRBJ1-3 for the parts outside the CDR3, the full variable domain is NAGVMQNPRHLVRRRGQEARLRCSPMKGHSHVYWYRQLPEEGLKFMVYLQKENIIDESGMPKERFSAEFPKEGPSILRIQQVVRGDSAAYFCASSPSGAGNTIYFGEGSWLTVV.

The rearrangement uses TRBV19 and TRBJ2-1; 9 nucleotides line up with TRBD2. The CDR3 runs to 15 residues. Germline V gene sequence: CDR1 LNHDA, CDR2 SQIVND (reference sequence). V gave up 3 bases and J gave up 8 bases; unmatched junction bases: 8. The CDR3 DNA reads TGTGCCAGTAGTATTCATTGGCGGGGGGGCGATGAGCAGTTCTTC. Its translation is CASSIHWRGGDEQFF. The variable domain in full, with the rest retrieved from reference TRBV19 and TRBJ2-1, is DGGITQSPKYLFRKEGQNVTLSCEQNLNHDAMYWYRQDPGQGLRLIYYSQIVNDFQKGDIAEGYSVSREKKESFPLTVTSAQKNPTAFYLCASSIHWRGGDEQFFGPGTRLTVL.

This sequence joins TRBV2 and TRBJ1-5; D perhaps matches TRBD1 (5 bases). The CDR3 sequence is 12 residues long. The germline V gene encodes CDR1 SNHLY and CDR2 FYNNEI. V shed 11 bases and J shed 4 bases, with 12 bases lying between them. CDR3 DNA sequence: TGTGCCTCCTCGGCAGGGAATCAGCCCCAGCATTTT. Its translation: CASSAGNQPQHF.

The chain recombines TRBV18 with TRBJ1-2; D is uncertain. Germline values: CDR1 KGHSH, CDR2 LQKENI. The CDR3 runs 16 residues. The germline V and J ends were trimmed by 6 bases and 0 bases, with 17 bases remaining between them. This chain's CDR3 is CASSPLNLGANYGYTF. The CDR3 DNA reads as TGTGCCAGCTCCCCCCTTAATCTGGGAGCTAACTATGGCTACACCTTC.

The rearrangement links TRBV10-3 to TRBJ2-2; possibly TRBD2 for D (6 bases). The V end was cut by 6 bases, the J end by 0 bases, with 11 bases between. CDR3 length: 15 residues. The germline V gene encodes CDR1 ENHRY and CDR2 SYGVKD. CDR3 DNA: TGTGCCATCAGCCCCGGGACTTCGAACACCGGGGAGCTGTTTTTT. Encoded protein: CAISPGTSNTGELFF.

This sequence joins TRBV10-3 and TRBJ1-1, with 11 positions matching TRBD1. Looked up from germline, CDR1 is ENHRY and CDR2 is SYGVKD. V shed 6 bases, J shed 5 bases, and the junction held 8 bases outside the gene matches. This CDR3 contains 15 residues. The DNA of the CDR3 is TGTGCCATCAGGTTGGACAGGGGGCGGAAGACTGAAGCTTTCTTT. This encodes CAIRLDRGRKTEAFF.

This clone is a singleton in its sample. The chain links TRBV5-1 to TRBJ1-4; D unclear. Trimming removed 1 base at V and 3 bases at J, with 7 bases between. The CDR3 totals 14 residues. CDR1 is SGHRS, CDR2 YFSETQ, per germline. Here the CDR3 DNA reads TGCGCCAGCAGCTTGCAGGCCTCTAATGAAAAACTGTTTTTT. Protein: CASSLQASNEKLFF. Looking up the rest from reference TRBV5-1 and TRBJ1-4 gives the full variable domain: KAGVTQTPRYLIKTRGQQVTLSCSPISGHRSVSWYQQTPGQGLQFLFEYFSETQRNKGNFPGRFSGRQFSNSRSEMNVSTLELGDSALYLCASSLQASNEKLFFGSGTQLSVL.